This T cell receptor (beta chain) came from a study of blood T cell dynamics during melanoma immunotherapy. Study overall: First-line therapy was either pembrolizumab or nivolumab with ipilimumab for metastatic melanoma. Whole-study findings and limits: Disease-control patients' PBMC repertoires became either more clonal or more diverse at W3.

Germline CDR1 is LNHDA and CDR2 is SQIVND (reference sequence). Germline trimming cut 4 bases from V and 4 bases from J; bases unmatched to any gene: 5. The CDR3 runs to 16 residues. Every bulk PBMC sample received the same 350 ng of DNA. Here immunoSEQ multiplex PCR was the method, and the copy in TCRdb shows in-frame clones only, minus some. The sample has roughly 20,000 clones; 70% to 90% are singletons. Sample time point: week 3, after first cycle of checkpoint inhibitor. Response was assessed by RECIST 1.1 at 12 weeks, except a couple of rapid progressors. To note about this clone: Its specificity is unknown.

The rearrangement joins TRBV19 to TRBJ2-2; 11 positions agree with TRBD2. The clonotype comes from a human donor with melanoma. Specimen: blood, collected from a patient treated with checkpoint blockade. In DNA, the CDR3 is TGTGCCAGTAGTAAGACTAGCGGGACGGGCACCGGGGAGCTGTTTTTT. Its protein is CASSKTSGTGTGELFF.